The 17 T cell receptor beta chains below come from one sample, sequenced in a study of long-term antiretroviral therapy in people with HIV. An immunoSEQ assay, version v3.0, was performed at survey level. Using immunoSEQ multiplex PCR, the repertoire was profiled, and TCRdb retains in-frame clones only, with some absent. This sample has around 24,000 clones, with more than 85% found just once. The specimen comprised unsorted PBMCs, sampled 7.6 years after starting antiretroviral therapy. The receptor set was obtained from a woman aged 40-49 years with HIV.

This clone showed up just once. The chain carries TRBV6-1 and TRBJ1-1; no clear D gene. Trimming took off 7 bases at V and 3 bases at J, with 15 bases between the two ends. CDR1 and CDR2 from the germline V gene are MNHNS and SASEGT. CDR3 length: 14 amino acids. The CDR3 spells CASTPGRAYTEAFF. The CDR3 DNA is TGTGCCAGCACCCCCGGGAGGGCCTACACTGAAGCTTTCTTT.

The V gene is TRBV29-1, the J gene TRBJ2-5; D call uncertain. The germline V and J ends were trimmed by 7 bases and 0 bases, with 12 bases remaining between them. CDR3 length: 13 amino acids. CDR1 and CDR2 from the germline V gene are SQVTM and ANQGSEA. Written as DNA, the CDR3 is TGCAGCGCCACCCACCTCAACCAAGAGACCCAGTACTTC. Its translation is CSATHLNQETQYF.

This clone came up once. The CDR3 DNA reads TGTGCCAGCAGCATCCAACCGAACACTGAAGCTTTCTTT. Translation: CASSIQPNTEAFF. The V gene is TRBV14, the J gene TRBJ1-1, with no clear D. V was cut by 5 bases and J by 1 base, with 8 bases left in between. Germline-derived CDR1 and CDR2 are SGHDN and FVKESK. There are 13 residues in the CDR3.

The chain links TRBV7-2 to TRBJ2-1; D is unclear. The V gene lost 6 bases and the J gene lost 15 bases, with 15 bases spanning the gap. This CDR3 spans 11 amino acids. Germline CDR1 reads SGHTA; CDR2 reads FQGNSA. The CDR3 here is CASSFDILMFF. For the CDR3, the DNA is TGTGCCAGCAGTTTTGACATCCTGATGTTCTTC. Looking up the rest from reference TRBV7-2 and TRBJ2-1 gives the full variable domain: GAGVSQSPSNKVTEKGKDVELRCDPISGHTALYWYRQSLGQGLEFLIYFQGNSAPDKSGLPSDRFSAERTGGSVSTLTIQRTQQEDSAVYLCASSFDILMFFGPGTRLTVL.

The gene calls are TRBV6-6 and TRBJ2-2; 7 nucleotides agree with TRBD1. Looked up from germline, CDR1 is MNHNY and CDR2 is SVGAGI (reference sequence). This CDR3 comprises 14 residues. The J segment lost 3 bases and the V segment lost 5 bases, leaving 3 bases of the junction unmatched. CDR3 sequence reads: CASSPGQHTGELFF. DNA for the CDR3: TGTGCCAGCAGTCCGGGACAGCACACCGGGGAGCTGTTTTTT.

The rearrangement links TRBV10-1 to TRBJ2-3, with D unresolved. V was shortened by 3 bases and J by 6 bases, with 7 bases between the two germline ends. This CDR3 is 12 amino acids long. The germline V gene encodes CDR1 WNHNN and CDR2 SYGVQD (reference sequence). The CDR3 DNA reads TGCGCCAGCAGTGAAGGTGGTGATACGCAGTATTTT. This codes for CASSEGGDTQYF.

This clone was recorded once. The V and J genes are TRBV19 and TRBJ2-3, with D hard to call. The CDR3 has 14 residues. Between the trimmed V and J ends, which lost 3 bases and 2 bases, there was a span of 9 bases. Germline CDR1 is LNHDA and CDR2 is SQIVND (reference sequence). Here the CDR3 DNA reads TGTGCCAGTAGTATTTGGCAGGACACAGATACGCAGTATTTT. This translates into CASSIWQDTDTQYF.

The V call is TRBV30, the J call TRBJ1-3; D uncertain. The V gene's germline CDR1 is GTSNPN and CDR2 SVGIG (reference sequence). The V and J ends lost 4 bases and 2 bases respectively, with 6 bases between them. CDR3 length: 12 residues. This CDR3 reads CAWKAPGNTIYF. CDR3 DNA: TGTGCCTGGAAAGCTCCTGGAAACACCATATATTTT.

The chain has TRBV15 and TRBJ1-2; TRBD1 matches at 8 bases. Looked up from germline, CDR1 is LNHNV and CDR2 is YYDKDF (reference sequence). The V segment lost 0 bases and the J segment 7 bases; nucleotides outside the gene matches: 10. CDR3 length: 16 residues. The CDR3 region has the DNA TGTGCCACCAGCAGAGATACCGACAGGGGTCGGGGTGGCTACACCTTC. Its translation is CATSRDTDRGRGGYTF.

This chain joins TRBV5-5 and TRBJ2-7; 7 nucleotides agree with TRBD1. Germline CDR1 is SGHKS and CDR2 is YYEKEE (reference sequence). The CDR3 sequence is 15 residues long. V lost 6 bases and J lost 3; bases outside the gene matches: 12. CDR3 in DNA: TGTGCCAGCAACCTTAACTCCGGGACAGACTACGAGCAGTACTTC. Its translation: CASNLNSGTDYEQYF.

The rearrangement uses TRBV14 and TRBJ1-2; D is ambiguous. There are 12 residues in the CDR3. Germline V gene sequence: CDR1 SGHDN, CDR2 FVKESK. V was cut by 1 base and J by 5 bases, with 5 bases left in between. The CDR3: CASSQVGYGYTF. In nucleotides, the CDR3 is TGTGCCAGCAGCCAAGTGGGGTATGGCTACACCTTC.

The chain links TRBV4-1 to TRBJ1-4, with a tentative D call TRBD1 (5 bases). The CDR3 runs to 18 residues. V was pared by 0 bases and J by 8 bases, with 22 bases between. Germline loops: CDR1 MGHRA, CDR2 YSYEKL. As DNA, the CDR3 is TGCGCCAGCAGCCAAGATCCGCCTGGCAGGGCAGTTAACGAAAAACTGTTTTTT. It translates to CASSQDPPGRAVNEKLFF.

V usage is TRBV7-2 and J usage is TRBJ1-1; TRBD1 agrees at 8 bases. The length of the CDR3 is 13 residues. V was pared by 6 bases and J by 3 bases, with 3 bases of the junction left unmatched. Germline V gene sequence: CDR1 SGHTA, CDR2 FQGNSA. CDR3 sequence (DNA): TGTGCCAGCAGGATACAGGGGGACACTGAAGCTTTCTTT. Protein product: CASRIQGDTEAFF.

The chain recombines TRBV10-3 with TRBJ2-2, with D hard to call. The germline V gene has CDR1 ENHRY and CDR2 SYGVKD. The CDR3 is 16 residues long. Trimming removed 3 bases from V and 0 bases from J, with 11 bases in between. The CDR3 sequence is CAISEQSPANTGELFF. The CDR3 coding sequence is TGTGCCATCAGTGAACAGTCCCCCGCGAACACCGGGGAGCTGTTTTTT.

This sequence joins TRBV5-4 and TRBJ2-7, with TRBD1 identical over 9 bases. Germline V gene lookup returns CDR1 SGHNT and CDR2 YYREEE (reference sequence). J gave up 5 bases and V 4 bases, and 10 bases lay outside the gene matches. This CDR3 is 15 amino acids long. Here the CDR3 DNA reads TGTGCCAGCAGCCTCCCCGGGACAGGGACCGACGAGCAGTACTTC. Protein: CASSLPGTGTDEQYF.

The rearrangement uses TRBV27 and TRBJ2-3; D possibly matches TRBD1 or TRBD2 (5 bases each). The length of the CDR3 is 15 residues. CDR1 MNHEY and CDR2 SMNVEV come from the germline V gene (reference sequence). With 2 bases removed from V and 2 bases from J, the gap between germline ends came to 11 bases. The CDR3 sequence: CASSLTGLFTDTQYF. DNA of the CDR3: TGTGCCAGCAGTTTAACAGGACTCTTCACAGATACGCAGTATTTT.

The chain is built from TRBV19 and TRBJ2-1; 9 bases map to TRBD2. Germline CDR1 reads LNHDA; CDR2 reads SQIVND (reference sequence). CDR3 length equals 16 residues. V gave up 7 bases and J gave up 3 bases; unmatched junction bases: 10. This CDR3 is CASMGRAGGRYNEQFF. In DNA, the CDR3 is TGTGCCAGTATGGGGCGAGCGGGGGGCCGCTACAATGAGCAGTTCTTC.